This T cell receptor beta chain came from a study of identical twins. Points from the study as a whole: Out-of-frame alpha sequences shared by twins showed excess low generation probability.

Healthy Caucasians, and only they, were the donors. Unique molecular identifiers were present on the cDNA, which also gained a universal primer site by template switching. In TCRdb, the 5' RACE reads were re-called with MiXCR into one record per CDR3 protein. Here the sample spans some 760,000 distinct CDR3 sequences, 15% to 20% being singletons. On this clonotype: The antigen remains unidentified.

This sample also belongs to another study, concerning T cells expressing NK-cell markers. That work adds: Dominant NKG2C+ clonotypes made up roughly 1.0-8% of CD8+ T cells in roughly 6 donors.

The clonotype originates from a woman younger than 30 in good health. The specimen sequenced was PBMCs.

The CDR3 DNA is TGTGCCAGCAGGATGGGAGGAAACACCATATATTTT. Translating it yields CASRMGGNTIYF. The chain carries TRBV2 and TRBJ1-3; D ambiguous. Germline lookup yields CDR1 SNHLY and CDR2 FYNNEI. Trimming cost V 6 bases and J 4 bases, with 7 bases left between them. CDR3 length: 12 residues.